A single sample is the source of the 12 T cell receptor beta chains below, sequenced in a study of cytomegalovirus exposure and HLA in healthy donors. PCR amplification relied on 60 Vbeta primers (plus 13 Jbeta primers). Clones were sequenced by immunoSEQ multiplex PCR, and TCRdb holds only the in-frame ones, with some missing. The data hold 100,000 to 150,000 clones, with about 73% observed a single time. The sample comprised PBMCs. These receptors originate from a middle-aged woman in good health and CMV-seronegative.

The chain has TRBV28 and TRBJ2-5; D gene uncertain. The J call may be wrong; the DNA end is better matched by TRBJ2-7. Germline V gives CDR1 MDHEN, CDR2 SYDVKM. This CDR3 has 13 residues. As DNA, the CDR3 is TGTGCCAGCAAAGACTTTACTTCCTACGAGCAGTACTTC. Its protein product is CASKDFTSYEQYF.

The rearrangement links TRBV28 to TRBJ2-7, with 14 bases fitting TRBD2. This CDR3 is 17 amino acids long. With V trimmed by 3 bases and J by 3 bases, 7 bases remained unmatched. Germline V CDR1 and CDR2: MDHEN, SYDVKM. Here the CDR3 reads CASSFPGLAGGGYEQYF. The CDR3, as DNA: TGTGCCAGCAGTTTCCCCGGACTAGCGGGAGGTGGCTACGAGCAGTACTTC.

CDR3 in amino acids: CASSLGLAANYEQYF. The CDR3 bases are TGTGCCAGCAGCTTGGGACTAGCGGCCAACTACGAGCAGTACTTC. The chain is built from TRBV5-4 and TRBJ2-7; 9 bases are a match to TRBD2. This CDR3 region has 15 residues. V gave up 0 bases and J gave up 3 bases; unmatched junction bases: 4. Germline CDR1 and CDR2: SGHNT and YYREEE (reference sequence).

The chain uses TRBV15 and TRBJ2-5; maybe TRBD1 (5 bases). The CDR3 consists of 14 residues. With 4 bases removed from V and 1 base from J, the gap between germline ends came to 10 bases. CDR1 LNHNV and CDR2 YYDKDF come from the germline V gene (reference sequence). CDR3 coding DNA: TGTGCCACCAGCAAAGGCAGGGTCCAAGAGACCCAGTACTTC. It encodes CATSKGRVQETQYF.

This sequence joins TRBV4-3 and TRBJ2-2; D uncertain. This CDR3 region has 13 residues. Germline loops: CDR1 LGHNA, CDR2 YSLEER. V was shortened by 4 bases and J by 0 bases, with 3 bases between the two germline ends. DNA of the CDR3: TGCGCCAGCAGCCTAACGAACACCGGGGAGCTGTTTTTT. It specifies CASSLTNTGELFF.

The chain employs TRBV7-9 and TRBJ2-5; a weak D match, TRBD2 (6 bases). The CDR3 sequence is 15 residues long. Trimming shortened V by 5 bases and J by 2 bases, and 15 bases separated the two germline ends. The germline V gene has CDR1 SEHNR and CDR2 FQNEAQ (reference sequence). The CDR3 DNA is TGTGCCAGCAGCCGTACGGGGGACCGACAAGAGACCCAGTACTTC. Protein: CASSRTGDRQETQYF.

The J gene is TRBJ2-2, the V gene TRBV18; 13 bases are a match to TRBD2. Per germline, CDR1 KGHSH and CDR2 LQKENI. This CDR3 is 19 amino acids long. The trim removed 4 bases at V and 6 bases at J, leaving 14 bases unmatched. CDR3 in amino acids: CASSQKPYTSGRAAGELFF. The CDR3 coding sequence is TGTGCCAGCTCACAAAAGCCCTATACTAGCGGGAGGGCCGCCGGGGAGCTGTTTTTT.

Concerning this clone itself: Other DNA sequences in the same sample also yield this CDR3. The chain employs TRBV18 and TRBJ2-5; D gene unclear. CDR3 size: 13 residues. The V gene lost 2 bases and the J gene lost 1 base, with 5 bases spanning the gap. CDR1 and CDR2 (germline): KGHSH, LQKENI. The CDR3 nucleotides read TGTGCCAGCTCACCAGGCAGCCAAGAGACCCAGTACTTC. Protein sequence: CASSPGSQETQYF. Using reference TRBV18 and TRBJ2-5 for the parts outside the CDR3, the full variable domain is NAGVMQNPRHLVRRRGQEARLRCSPMKGHSHVYWYRQLPEEGLKFMVYLQKENIIDESGMPKERFSAEFPKEGPSILRIQQVVRGDSAAYFCASSPGSQETQYFGPGTRLLVL.

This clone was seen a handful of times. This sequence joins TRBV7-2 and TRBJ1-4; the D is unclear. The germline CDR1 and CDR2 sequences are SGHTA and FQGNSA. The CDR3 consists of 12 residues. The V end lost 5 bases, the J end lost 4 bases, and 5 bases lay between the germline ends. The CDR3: CASSRDNEKLFF. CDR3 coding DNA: TGTGCCAGCAGCCGCGATAATGAAAAACTGTTTTTT. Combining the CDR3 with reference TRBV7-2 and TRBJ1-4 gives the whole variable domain GAGVSQSPSNKVTEKGKDVELRCDPISGHTALYWYRQSLGQGLEFLIYFQGNSAPDKSGLPSDRFSAERTGGSVSTLTIQRTQQEDSAVYLCASSRDNEKLFFGSGTQLSVL.

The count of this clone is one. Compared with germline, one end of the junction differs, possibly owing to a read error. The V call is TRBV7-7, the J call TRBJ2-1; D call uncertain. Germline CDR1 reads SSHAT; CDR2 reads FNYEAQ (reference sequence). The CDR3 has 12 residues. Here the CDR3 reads CASSSYTNEQFF. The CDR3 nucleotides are TGTGCTAGCAGCTCCTATACCAATGAGCAGTTCTTC.

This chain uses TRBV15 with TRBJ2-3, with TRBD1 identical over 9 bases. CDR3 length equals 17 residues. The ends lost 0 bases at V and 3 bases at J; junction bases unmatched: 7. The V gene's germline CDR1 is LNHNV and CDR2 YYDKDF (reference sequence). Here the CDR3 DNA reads TGTGCCACCAGCAGAGATGTTACAGGGGGCGGGACAGATACGCAGTATTTT. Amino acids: CATSRDVTGGGTDTQYF.

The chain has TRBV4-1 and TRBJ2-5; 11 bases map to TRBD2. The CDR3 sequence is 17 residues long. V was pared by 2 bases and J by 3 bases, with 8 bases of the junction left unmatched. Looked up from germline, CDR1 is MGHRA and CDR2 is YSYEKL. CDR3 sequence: CASSQPRALAGEETQYF. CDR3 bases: TGCGCCAGCAGCCAACCCAGGGCACTAGCGGGAGAAGAGACCCAGTACTTC.